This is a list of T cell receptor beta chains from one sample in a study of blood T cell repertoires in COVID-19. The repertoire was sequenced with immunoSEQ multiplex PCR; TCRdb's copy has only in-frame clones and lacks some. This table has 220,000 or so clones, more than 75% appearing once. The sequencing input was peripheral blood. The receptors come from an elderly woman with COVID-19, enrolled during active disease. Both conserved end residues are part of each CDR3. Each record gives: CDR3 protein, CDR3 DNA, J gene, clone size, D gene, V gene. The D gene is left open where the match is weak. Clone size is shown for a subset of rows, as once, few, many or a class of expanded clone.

CDR3aa: CASSPARGTGRYNSPLHF
CDR3nt: TGTGCCAGCAGCCCCGCGAGGGGCACCGGGAGGTATAATTCACCCCTCCACTTT
j_gene: TRBJ1-6
abundance: few
d_gene: .
v_gene: TRBV3-1/TRBV3-2

CDR3aa: CASSQGSGMANEKLFF
CDR3nt: TGCGCCAGCAGCCAAGGTAGCGGGATGGCTAATGAAAAACTGTTTTTT
j_gene: TRBJ1-4
abundance: many
d_gene: .
v_gene: TRBV4-1

CDR3aa: CASSSGGGLGGYTF
CDR3nt: TGTGCCAGCAGTTCCGGGGGGGGATTGGGTGGCTACACCTTC
j_gene: TRBJ1-2
abundance: .
d_gene: .
v_gene: TRBV28

CDR3aa: CASSPGGKTYNEQFF
CDR3nt: TGTGCCAGCTCACCAGGGGGCAAAACCTACAATGAGCAGTTCTTC
j_gene: TRBJ2-1
abundance: .
d_gene: .
v_gene: TRBV18

CDR3aa: CSAATTGSLYEQYF
CDR3nt: TGCAGCGCCGCGACCACAGGGAGCCTCTACGAGCAGTACTTC
j_gene: TRBJ2-7
abundance: .
d_gene: .
v_gene: TRBV29-1

CDR3aa: CASSYSGQSEFF
CDR3nt: TGTGCCAGCAGTTACTCGGGACAGTCTGAGTTCTTC
j_gene: TRBJ2-1
abundance: .
d_gene: TRBD1
v_gene: TRBV6-2/TRBV6-3

CDR3aa: CSASTDTEAFF
CDR3nt: TGCAGTGCCAGTACGGACACTGAAGCTTTCTTT
j_gene: TRBJ1-1
abundance: once
d_gene: .
v_gene: TRBV20-1

CDR3aa: CASSFRDYTEAFF
CDR3nt: TGTGCCAGCAGTTTCCGGGATTACACTGAAGCTTTCTTT
j_gene: TRBJ1-1
abundance: .
d_gene: .
v_gene: TRBV6-2/TRBV6-3

CDR3aa: CASGWKRGLGTEAFF
CDR3nt: TGTGCCAGCGGGTGGAAACGGGGTTTAGGCACTGAAGCTTTCTTT
j_gene: TRBJ1-1
abundance: .
d_gene: .
v_gene: TRBV28

CDR3aa: CASSRTGGTNEKLFF
CDR3nt: TGTGCCAGCAGCCGTACGGGGGGAACTAATGAAAAACTGTTTTTT
j_gene: TRBJ1-4
abundance: .
d_gene: .
v_gene: TRBV7-9

CDR3aa: CASSPKRQGTYNEQFF
CDR3nt: TGCGCCAGCAGCCCGAAACGACAGGGGACCTACAATGAGCAGTTCTTC
j_gene: TRBJ2-1
abundance: .
d_gene: TRBD1
v_gene: TRBV4-1

CDR3aa: CASSYKGVPFYEQYF
CDR3nt: TGTGCCAGCAGTTACAAGGGAGTACCCTTCTACGAGCAGTACTTC
j_gene: TRBJ2-7
abundance: .
d_gene: .
v_gene: TRBV6-5

CDR3aa: CASSLAFGPSYIQYF
CDR3nt: TGTGCCAGCAGCTTAGCTTTCGGGCCTAGCTACATTCAGTACTTC
j_gene: TRBJ2-4
abundance: .
d_gene: .
v_gene: TRBV7-2

CDR3aa: CASRPGHLNTEAFF
CDR3nt: TGTGCCAGCAGACCGGGACACCTGAACACTGAAGCTTTCTTT
j_gene: TRBJ1-1
abundance: once
d_gene: .
v_gene: TRBV3-1/TRBV3-2

CDR3aa: CASRSRLSYNSPLHF
CDR3nt: TGTGCAAGTCGCTCTCGACTATCCTATAATTCACCCCTCCACTTT
j_gene: TRBJ1-6
abundance: .
d_gene: .
v_gene: TRBV12-2

CDR3aa: CSASASGYTDTQYF
CDR3nt: TGCAGTGCTAGTGCGAGCGGATACACAGATACGCAGTATTTT
j_gene: TRBJ2-3
abundance: .
d_gene: .
v_gene: TRBV20-1

CDR3aa: CAIGQGAFYGYTF
CDR3nt: TGTGCCATCGGACAGGGGGCGTTCTATGGCTACACCTTC
j_gene: TRBJ1-2
abundance: .
d_gene: TRBD1
v_gene: TRBV6-5

CDR3aa: CASRAEPGRNSPLHF
CDR3nt: TGTGCCAGCAGGGCAGAACCCGGGAGGAATTCACCCCTCCACTTT
j_gene: TRBJ1-6
abundance: .
d_gene: .
v_gene: TRBV6-5

CDR3aa: CATGDGGNSPLHF
CDR3nt: TGTGCCACGGGGGACGGGGGGAATTCACCCCTCCACTTT
j_gene: TRBJ1-6
abundance: .
d_gene: .
v_gene: TRBV28

CDR3aa: CASSLGQANYGYTF
CDR3nt: TGTGCCAGCAGTTTAGGGCAGGCGAACTATGGCTACACCTTC
j_gene: TRBJ1-2
abundance: .
d_gene: .
v_gene: TRBV28